A single sample gave rise to the 3 T cell receptor beta chains below, sequenced in a study of beta chain features in type 1 diabetes. Whole-study results and caveats: Within each of all four CD4+ subsets, Type 1 diabetes patients had TCRB CDR3s that were moderately but significantly shorter.

Reverse transcribing all isolated RNA meant expressed TCRB transcripts were sequenced. Generated by immunoSEQ multiplex PCR, the TCRdb table keeps only in-frame clones and is missing some. This sample yields 150,000 or so clones, of which 8% to 9.5% are seen a single time; over 0.45% belongs to the top ten. These receptors' targets are unknown. The material sequenced was central memory CD4+ T cells from blood. The receptors come from a woman between 18 and 29 years old with type 1 diabetes.

This chain links TRBV9 with TRBJ2-3, with D perhaps TRBD1 (5 bases). The V gene lost 3 bases and the J gene lost 1 base, with 12 bases spanning the gap. CDR1 and CDR2 from the germline V gene are SGDLS and YYNGEE. There are 15 residues in the CDR3. Here the CDR3 reads CASSATVWGTDTQYF. DNA for the CDR3: TGTGCCAGCAGCGCGACAGTGTGGGGCACAGATACGCAGTATTTT.

This clone has a handful of counts. The chain couples TRBV6-5 to TRBJ2-5; D may be TRBD2 (6 bases). The J call may be incorrect, as the DNA end agrees better with TRBJ2-7. The germline CDR1 and CDR2 sequences are MNHEY and SVGAGI. This CDR3 comprises 13 residues. CDR3 residues: CASSYGGTYEQYF. The CDR3 DNA is TGTGCCAGCAGTTACGGAGGGACCTACGAGCAGTACTTC.

In its sample, this clone was seen a few times. V and J are TRBV2 and TRBJ1-6; 8 bases match TRBD1. The CDR3 has 16 amino acids. The V segment lost 3 bases and the J segment 10 bases; nucleotides outside the gene matches: 11. CDR1 is SNHLY, CDR2 FYNNEI, per germline. The CDR3, as DNA: TGTGCCAGCAGTGAGCAAACAGGGGGTTCGGGCTCACCCCTCCACTTT. It yields the protein CASSEQTGGSGSPLHF.